This passage covers 4 T cell receptor beta chains from one sample sequenced in a study of blood T cell repertoires in COVID-19. This table comes from immunoSEQ multiplex PCR, and its TCRdb copy is limited to in-frame clones, with some not included. Here the sample spans roughly 180,000 clones, about 88% being singletons. Sample: peripheral blood. These receptors all come from a woman between 45 and 65 years old with COVID-19, enrolled during active disease.

In its sample, this clone was seen once. The chain is built from TRBV5-4 and TRBJ1-2; 9 nucleotides agree with TRBD1. The CDR3 consists of 14 residues. V gave up 1 base and J gave up 5 bases; unmatched junction bases: 3. Germline CDR1 reads SGHNT; CDR2 reads YYREEE (reference sequence). CDR3 DNA sequence: TGTGCCAGCAGCTTGACCGGGACAGGGTATGGCTACACCTTC. This gives the protein CASSLTGTGYGYTF. The complete variable domain, with remaining parts taken from reference TRBV5-4 and TRBJ1-2, reads ETGVTQSPTHLIKTRGQQVTLRCSSQSGHNTVSWYQQALGQGPQFIFQYYREEENGRGNFPPRFSGLQFPNYSSELNVNALELDDSALYLCASSLTGTGYGYTFGSGTRLTVV.

The chain links TRBV6-2 or TRBV6-3 to TRBJ2-7; D ambiguous. Looked up from germline, CDR1 is MNHEY and CDR2 is SVGEGT. V was clipped by 2 bases and J by 0 bases, with 11 bases between them. This CDR3 spans 15 amino acids. For the CDR3, the DNA is TGTGCCAGCAGTTACCCGACTGGTAGCTCCTACGAGCAGTACTTC. This encodes CASSYPTGSSYEQYF.

J is TRBJ1-2 and V is TRBV7-9; maybe TRBD1 (5 bases). V lost 2 bases and J 2 bases, leaving 12 bases between the germline ends. Germline V gene lookup returns CDR1 SEHNR and CDR2 FQNEAQ (reference sequence). The CDR3 extends over 15 amino acids. The CDR3 DNA follows: TGTGCCAGCAGCTTAATCGGAGGGGCCAACTATGGCTACACCTTC. Protein: CASSLIGGANYGYTF.

V is TRBV12-3 or TRBV12-4 and J is TRBJ1-1, with 10 positions matching TRBD1. V lost 6 bases, J lost 12 bases, and 4 bases stayed unmatched. This CDR3 is built from 11 residues. The CDR3 DNA sequence: TGTGCCAGCAGGGGGACAGGGGAGTCTTTCTTT. This codes for CASRGTGESFF.